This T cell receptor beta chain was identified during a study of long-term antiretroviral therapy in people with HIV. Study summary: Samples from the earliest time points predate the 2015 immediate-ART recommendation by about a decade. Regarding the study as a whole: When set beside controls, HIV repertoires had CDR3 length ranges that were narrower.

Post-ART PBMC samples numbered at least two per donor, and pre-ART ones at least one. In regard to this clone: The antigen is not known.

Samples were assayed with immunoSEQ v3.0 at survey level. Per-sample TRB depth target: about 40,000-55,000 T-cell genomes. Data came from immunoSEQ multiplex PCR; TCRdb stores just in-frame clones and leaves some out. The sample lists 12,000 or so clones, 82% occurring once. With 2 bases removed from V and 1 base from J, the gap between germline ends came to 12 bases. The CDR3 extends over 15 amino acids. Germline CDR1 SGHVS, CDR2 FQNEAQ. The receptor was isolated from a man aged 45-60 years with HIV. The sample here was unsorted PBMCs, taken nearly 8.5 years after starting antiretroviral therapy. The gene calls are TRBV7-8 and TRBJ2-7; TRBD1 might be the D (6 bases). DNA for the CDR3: TGTGCCAGCAGCTTACAGGGACAAGAATCCTACGAGCAGTACTTC. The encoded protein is CASSLQGQESYEQYF.